The sequence of this TCR beta chain was determined in a study of T cell changes during pregnancy in multiple sclerosis. The germline CDR1 and CDR2 sequences are SEHNR and FQNEAQ (reference sequence). V gave up 3 bases and J gave up 0 bases, with 15 bases separating them. This CDR3 region has 16 residues. Sequencing was performed with immunoSEQ multiplex PCR; in TCRdb, only in-frame clones are kept and a portion is missing. The sample shows approximately 30,000 clones, roughly nine tenths of them seen only once. This clone has more than one count but fewer than ten. The chain employs TRBV7-9 and TRBJ2-7; D possibly corresponds to TRBD2 (6 bases). The sample here was CD8+ T cells from peripheral blood mononuclear cells, taken before pregnancy. The clonotype was recovered from a female donor with multiple sclerosis, enrolled in a pregnancy study. This chain's CDR3 is CASSFRGGELSYEQYF. CDR3 bases: TGTGCCAGCAGCTTCCGTGGCGGGGAACTCTCCTACGAGCAGTACTTC. Looking up the rest from reference TRBV7-9 and TRBJ2-7 gives the full variable domain: DTGVSQNPRHKITKRGQNVTFRCDPISEHNRLYWYRQTLGQGPEFLTYFQNEAQLEKSRLLSDRFSAERPKGSFSTLEIQRTEQGDSAMYLCASSFRGGELSYEQYFGPGTRLTVT.